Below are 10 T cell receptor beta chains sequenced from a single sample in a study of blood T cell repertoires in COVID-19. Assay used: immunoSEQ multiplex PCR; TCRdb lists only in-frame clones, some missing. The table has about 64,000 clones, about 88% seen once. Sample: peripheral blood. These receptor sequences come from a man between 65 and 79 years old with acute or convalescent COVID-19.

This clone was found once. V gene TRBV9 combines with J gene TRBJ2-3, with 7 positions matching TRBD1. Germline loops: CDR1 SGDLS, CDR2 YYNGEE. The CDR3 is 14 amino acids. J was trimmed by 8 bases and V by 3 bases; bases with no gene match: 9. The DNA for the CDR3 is TGTGCCAGCAGCGGAGACACAGGGGTCGGTACGCAGTATTTT. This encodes CASSGDTGVGTQYF. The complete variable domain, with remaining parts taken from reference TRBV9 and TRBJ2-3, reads DSGVTQTPKHLITATGQRVTLRCSPRSGDLSVYWYQQSLDQGLQFLIQYYNGEERAKGNILERFSAQQFPDLHSELNLSSLELGDSALYFCASSGDTGVGTQYFGPGTRLTVL.

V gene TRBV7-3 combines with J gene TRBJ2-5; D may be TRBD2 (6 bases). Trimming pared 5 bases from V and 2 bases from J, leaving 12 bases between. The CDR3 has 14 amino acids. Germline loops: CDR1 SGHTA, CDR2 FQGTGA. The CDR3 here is CASSVGGEQETQYF. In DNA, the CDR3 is TGTGCCAGCAGCGTCGGGGGAGAGCAAGAGACCCAGTACTTC.

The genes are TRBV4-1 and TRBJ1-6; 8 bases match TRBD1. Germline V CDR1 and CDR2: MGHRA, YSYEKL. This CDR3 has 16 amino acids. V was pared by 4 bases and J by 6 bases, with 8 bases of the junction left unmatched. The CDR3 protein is CASSPFPTGANSPLHF. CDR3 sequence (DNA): TGCGCCAGCAGCCCGTTCCCGACAGGGGCTAATTCACCCCTCCACTTT.

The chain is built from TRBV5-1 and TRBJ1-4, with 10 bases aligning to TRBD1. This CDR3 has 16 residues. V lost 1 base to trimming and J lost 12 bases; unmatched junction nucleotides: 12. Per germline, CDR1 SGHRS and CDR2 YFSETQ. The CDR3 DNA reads TGCGCCAGCAGCTTGCGCAACTCGGGACAGGGGTGGCAACTGTTTTTT. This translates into CASSLRNSGQGWQLFF.

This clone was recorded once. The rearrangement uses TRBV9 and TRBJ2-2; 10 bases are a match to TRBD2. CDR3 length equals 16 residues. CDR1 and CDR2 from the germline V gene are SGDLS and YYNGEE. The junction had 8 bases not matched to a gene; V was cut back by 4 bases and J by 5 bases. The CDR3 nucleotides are TGTGCCAGCAGCTCTTCTAGCGGGGGCTTTACCGGGGAGCTGTTTTTT. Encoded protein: CASSSSSGGFTGELFF.

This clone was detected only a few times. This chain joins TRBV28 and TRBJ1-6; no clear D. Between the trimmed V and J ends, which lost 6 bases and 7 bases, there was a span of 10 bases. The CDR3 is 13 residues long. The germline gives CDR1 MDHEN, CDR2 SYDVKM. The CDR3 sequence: CASRSTHNSPLHF. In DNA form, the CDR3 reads TGTGCCAGCAGATCTACTCACAATTCACCCCTCCACTTT.

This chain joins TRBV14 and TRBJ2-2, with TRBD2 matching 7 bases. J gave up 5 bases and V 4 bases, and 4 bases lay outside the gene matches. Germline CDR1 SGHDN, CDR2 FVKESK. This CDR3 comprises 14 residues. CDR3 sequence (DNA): TGTGCCAGCAGCCGAAAACTAGCGACCGGGGAGCTGTTTTTT. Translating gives CASSRKLATGELFF.

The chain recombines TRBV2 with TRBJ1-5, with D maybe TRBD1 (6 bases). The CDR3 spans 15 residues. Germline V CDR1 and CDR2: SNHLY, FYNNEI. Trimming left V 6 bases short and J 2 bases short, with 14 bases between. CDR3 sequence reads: CASSDLGGGNQPQHF. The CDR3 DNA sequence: TGTGCCAGCAGCGATCTAGGGGGGGGCAATCAGCCCCAGCATTTT. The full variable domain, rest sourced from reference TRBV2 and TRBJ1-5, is EPEVTQTPSHQVTQMGQEVILRCVPISNHLYFYWYRQILGQKVEFLVSFYNNEISEKSEIFDDQFSVERPDGSNFTLKIRSTKLEDSAMYFCASSDLGGGNQPQHFGDGTRLSIL.

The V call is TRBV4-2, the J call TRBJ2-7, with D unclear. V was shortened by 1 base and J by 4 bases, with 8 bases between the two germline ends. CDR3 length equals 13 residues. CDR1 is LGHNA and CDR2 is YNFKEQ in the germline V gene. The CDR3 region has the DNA TGTGCCAGCAGCCAAGGGGCCCGATACGAGCAGTACTTC. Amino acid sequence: CASSQGARYEQYF.

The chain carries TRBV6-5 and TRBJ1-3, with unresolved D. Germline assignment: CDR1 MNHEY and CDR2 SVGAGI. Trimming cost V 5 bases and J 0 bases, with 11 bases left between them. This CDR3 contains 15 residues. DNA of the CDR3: TGTGCCAGCAGTCGCGGAGGATACTCTGGAAACACCATATATTTT. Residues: CASSRGGYSGNTIYF.